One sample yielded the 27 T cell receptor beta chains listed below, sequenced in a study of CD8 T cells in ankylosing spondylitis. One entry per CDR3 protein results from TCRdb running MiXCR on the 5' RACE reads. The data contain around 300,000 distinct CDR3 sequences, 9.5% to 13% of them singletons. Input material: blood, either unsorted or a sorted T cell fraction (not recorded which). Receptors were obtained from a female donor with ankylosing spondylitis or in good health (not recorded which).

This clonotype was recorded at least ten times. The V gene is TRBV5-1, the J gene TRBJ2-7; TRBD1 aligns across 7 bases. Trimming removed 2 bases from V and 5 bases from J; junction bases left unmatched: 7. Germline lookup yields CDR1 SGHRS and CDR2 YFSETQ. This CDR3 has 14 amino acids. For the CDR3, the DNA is TGCGCCAGCAGCTTCGACAGGGAGATCCACGAGCAGTACTTC. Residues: CASSFDREIHEQYF. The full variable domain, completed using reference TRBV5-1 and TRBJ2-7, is KAGVTQTPRYLIKTRGQQVTLSCSPISGHRSVSWYQQTPGQGLQFLFEYFSETQRNKGNFPGRFSGRQFSNSRSEMNVSTLELGDSALYLCASSFDREIHEQYFGPGTRLTVT.

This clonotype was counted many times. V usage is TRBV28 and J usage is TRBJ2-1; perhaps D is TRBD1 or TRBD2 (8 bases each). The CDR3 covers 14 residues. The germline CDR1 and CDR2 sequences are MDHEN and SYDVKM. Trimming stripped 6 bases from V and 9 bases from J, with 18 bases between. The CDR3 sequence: CASRGVAGQVEQFF. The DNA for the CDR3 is TGTGCCAGCAGGGGGGTAGCGGGACAGGTTGAGCAGTTCTTC.

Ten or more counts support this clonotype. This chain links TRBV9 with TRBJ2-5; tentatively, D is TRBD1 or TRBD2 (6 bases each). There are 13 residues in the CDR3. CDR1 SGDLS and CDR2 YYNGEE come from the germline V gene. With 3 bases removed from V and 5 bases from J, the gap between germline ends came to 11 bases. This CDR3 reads CASSEGGLETQYF. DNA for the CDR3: TGTGCCAGCAGCGAAGGGGGGTTGGAGACCCAGTACTTC.

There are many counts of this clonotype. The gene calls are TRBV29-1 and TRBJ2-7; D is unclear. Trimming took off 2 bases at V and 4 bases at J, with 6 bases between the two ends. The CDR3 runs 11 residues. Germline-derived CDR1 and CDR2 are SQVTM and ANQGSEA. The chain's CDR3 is CSVEFSYEQYF. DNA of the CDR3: TGCAGCGTTGAATTTTCTTACGAGCAGTACTTC.

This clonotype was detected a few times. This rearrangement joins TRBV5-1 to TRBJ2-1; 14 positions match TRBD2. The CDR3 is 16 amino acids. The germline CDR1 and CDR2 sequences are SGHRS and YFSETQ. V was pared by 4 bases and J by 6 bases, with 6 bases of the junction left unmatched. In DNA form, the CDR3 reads TGCGCCAGCAGCCCGGCCGGGACTAGCGGGAGCAATGAGCAGTTCTTC. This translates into CASSPAGTSGSNEQFF.

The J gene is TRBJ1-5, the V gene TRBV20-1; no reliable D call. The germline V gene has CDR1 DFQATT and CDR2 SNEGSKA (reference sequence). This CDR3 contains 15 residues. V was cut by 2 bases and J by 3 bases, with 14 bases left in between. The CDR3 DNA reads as TGCAGTGCTAGACATCGTGGAACTTACAATCAGCCCCAGCATTTT. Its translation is CSARHRGTYNQPQHF.

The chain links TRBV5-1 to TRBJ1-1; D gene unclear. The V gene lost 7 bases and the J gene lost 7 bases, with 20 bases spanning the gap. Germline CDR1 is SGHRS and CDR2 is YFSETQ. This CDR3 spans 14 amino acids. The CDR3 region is CASGPLGRSGEAFF. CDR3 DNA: TGCGCCAGCGGCCCCCTAGGGAGGTCGGGTGAAGCTTTCTTT. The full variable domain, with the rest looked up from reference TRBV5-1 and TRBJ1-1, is KAGVTQTPRYLIKTRGQQVTLSCSPISGHRSVSWYQQTPGQGLQFLFEYFSETQRNKGNFPGRFSGRQFSNSRSEMNVSTLELGDSALYLCASGPLGRSGEAFFGQGTRLTVV.

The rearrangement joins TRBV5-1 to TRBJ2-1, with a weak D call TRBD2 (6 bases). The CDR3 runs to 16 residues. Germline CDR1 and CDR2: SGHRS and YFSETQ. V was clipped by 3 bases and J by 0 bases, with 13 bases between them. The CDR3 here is CASSSGLTSSYNEQFF. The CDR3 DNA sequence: TGCGCCAGCAGCTCGGGACTTACGAGCTCCTACAATGAGCAGTTCTTC. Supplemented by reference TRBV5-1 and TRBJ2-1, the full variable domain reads KAGVTQTPRYLIKTRGQQVTLSCSPISGHRSVSWYQQTPGQGLQFLFEYFSETQRNKGNFPGRFSGRQFSNSRSEMNVSTLELGDSALYLCASSSGLTSSYNEQFFGPGTRLTVL.

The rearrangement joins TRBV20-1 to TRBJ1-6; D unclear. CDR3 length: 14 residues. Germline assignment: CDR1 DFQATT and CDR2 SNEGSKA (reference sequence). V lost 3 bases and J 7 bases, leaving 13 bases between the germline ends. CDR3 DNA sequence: TGCAGTGCTAGGGTTGGGGTGGGGAATTCACCCCTCCACTTT. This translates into CSARVGVGNSPLHF.

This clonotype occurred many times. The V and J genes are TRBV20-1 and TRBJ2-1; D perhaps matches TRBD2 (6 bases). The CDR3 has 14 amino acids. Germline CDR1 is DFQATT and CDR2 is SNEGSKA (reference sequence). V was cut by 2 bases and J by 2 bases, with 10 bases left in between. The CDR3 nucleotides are TGCAGTGCTAGATCCGGGGGTACCTACAATGAGCAGTTCTTC. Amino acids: CSARSGGTYNEQFF.

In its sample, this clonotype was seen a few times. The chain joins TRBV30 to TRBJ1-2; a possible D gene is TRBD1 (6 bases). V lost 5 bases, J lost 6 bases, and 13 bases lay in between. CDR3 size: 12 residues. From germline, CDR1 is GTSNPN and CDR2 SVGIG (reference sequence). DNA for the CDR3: TGTGCCTGGTCTCCAGGGGACCATGGCTACACCTTC. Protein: CAWSPGDHGYTF.

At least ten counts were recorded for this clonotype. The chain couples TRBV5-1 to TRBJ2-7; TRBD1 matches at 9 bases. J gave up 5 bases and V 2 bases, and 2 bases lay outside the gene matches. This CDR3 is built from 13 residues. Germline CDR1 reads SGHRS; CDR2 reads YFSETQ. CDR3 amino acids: CASSLTGGNEQYF. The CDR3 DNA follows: TGCGCCAGCAGCTTAACAGGGGGCAACGAGCAGTACTTC. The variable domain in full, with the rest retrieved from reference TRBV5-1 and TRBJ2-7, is KAGVTQTPRYLIKTRGQQVTLSCSPISGHRSVSWYQQTPGQGLQFLFEYFSETQRNKGNFPGRFSGRQFSNSRSEMNVSTLELGDSALYLCASSLTGGNEQYFGPGTRLTVT.

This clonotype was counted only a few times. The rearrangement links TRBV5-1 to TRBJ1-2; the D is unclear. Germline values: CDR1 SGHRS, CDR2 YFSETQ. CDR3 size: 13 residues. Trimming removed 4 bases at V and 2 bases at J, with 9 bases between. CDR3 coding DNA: TGCGCCAGCAGCGTTGAAGTCAACTATGGCTACACCTTC. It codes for CASSVEVNYGYTF.

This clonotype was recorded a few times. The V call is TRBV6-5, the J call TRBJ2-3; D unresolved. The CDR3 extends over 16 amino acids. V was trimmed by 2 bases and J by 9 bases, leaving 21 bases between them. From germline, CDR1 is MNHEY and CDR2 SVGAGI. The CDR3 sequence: CASSYGSNRAKGTQYF. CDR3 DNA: TGTGCCAGCAGTTACGGATCCAACCGGGCAAAAGGGACGCAGTATTTT.

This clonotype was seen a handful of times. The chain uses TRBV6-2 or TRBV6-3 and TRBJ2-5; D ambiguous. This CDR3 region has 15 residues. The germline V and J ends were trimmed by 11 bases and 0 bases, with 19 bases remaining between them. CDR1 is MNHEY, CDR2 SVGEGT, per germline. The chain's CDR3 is CAVSPVAADQETQYF. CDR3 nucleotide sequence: TGTGCCGTCTCCCCCGTTGCGGCGGACCAAGAGACCCAGTACTTC.

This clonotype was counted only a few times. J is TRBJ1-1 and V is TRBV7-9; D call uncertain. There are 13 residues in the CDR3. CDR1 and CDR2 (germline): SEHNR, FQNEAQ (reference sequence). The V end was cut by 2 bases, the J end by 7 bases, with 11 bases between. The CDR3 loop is CASSLTGRNEAFF. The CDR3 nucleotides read TGTGCCAGCAGCTTAACCGGACGGAATGAAGCTTTCTTT.

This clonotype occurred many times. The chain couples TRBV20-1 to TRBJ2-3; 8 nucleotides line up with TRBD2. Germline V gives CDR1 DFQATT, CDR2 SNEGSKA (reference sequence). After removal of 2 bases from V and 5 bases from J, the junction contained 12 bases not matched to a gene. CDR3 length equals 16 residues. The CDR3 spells CSARRLAGGVGDTQYF. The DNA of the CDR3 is TGCAGTGCTAGACGTTTGGCGGGGGGCGTTGGAGATACGCAGTATTTT.

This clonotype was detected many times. Written as DNA, the CDR3 is TGCAGCGTTGAAGGGCAGGGACAGGGGTTCGGAAAACTGTTTTTT. It yields the protein CSVEGQGQGFGKLFF. The chain joins TRBV29-1 to TRBJ1-4, with 10 bases that match TRBD1. Looked up from germline, CDR1 is SQVTM and CDR2 is ANQGSEA. The J segment lost 10 bases and the V segment lost 1 base, leaving 9 bases of the junction unmatched. The CDR3 sequence is 15 residues long.

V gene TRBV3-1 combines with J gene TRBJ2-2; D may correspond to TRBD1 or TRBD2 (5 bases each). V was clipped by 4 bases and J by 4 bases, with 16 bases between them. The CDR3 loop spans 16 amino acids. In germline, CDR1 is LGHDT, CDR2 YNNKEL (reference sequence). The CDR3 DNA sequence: TGTGCCAGCAGCCGGGACCCTAACCCTCGCACCGGGGAGCTGTTTTTT. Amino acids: CASSRDPNPRTGELFF.

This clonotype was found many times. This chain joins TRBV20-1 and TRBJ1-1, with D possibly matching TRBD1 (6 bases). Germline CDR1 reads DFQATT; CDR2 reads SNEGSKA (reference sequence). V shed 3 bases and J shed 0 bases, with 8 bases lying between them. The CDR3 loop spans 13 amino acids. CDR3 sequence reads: CSARHRVNTEAFF. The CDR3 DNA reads TGCAGTGCTAGGCACAGGGTGAACACTGAAGCTTTCTTT.

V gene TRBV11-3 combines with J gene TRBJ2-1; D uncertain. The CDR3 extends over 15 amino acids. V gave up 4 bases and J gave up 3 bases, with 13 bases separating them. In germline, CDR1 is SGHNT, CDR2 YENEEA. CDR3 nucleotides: TGTGCCAGCAGCTCCCACCGGGCCCTCTACAATGAGCAGTTCTTC. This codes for CASSSHRALYNEQFF. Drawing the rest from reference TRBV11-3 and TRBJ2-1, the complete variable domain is EAGVVQSPRYKIIEKKQPVAFWCNPISGHNTLYWYLQNLGQGPELLIRYENEEAVDDSQLPKDRFSAERLKGVDSTLKIQPAELGDSAVYLCASSSHRALYNEQFFGPGTRLTVL.

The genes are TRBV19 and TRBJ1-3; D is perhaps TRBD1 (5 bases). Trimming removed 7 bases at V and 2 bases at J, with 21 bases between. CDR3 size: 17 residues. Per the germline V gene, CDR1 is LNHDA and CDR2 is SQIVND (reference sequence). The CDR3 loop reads CASTLGFTRVAGNTIYF. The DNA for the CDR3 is TGTGCCAGTACTCTCGGATTTACCAGGGTTGCTGGAAACACCATATATTTT.

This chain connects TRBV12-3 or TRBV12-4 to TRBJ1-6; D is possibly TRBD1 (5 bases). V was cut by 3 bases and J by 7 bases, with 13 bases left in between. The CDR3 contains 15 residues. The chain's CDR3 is CASSFTGARNSPLHF. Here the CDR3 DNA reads TGTGCCAGCAGTTTTACTGGGGCGAGGAATTCACCCCTCCACTTT.

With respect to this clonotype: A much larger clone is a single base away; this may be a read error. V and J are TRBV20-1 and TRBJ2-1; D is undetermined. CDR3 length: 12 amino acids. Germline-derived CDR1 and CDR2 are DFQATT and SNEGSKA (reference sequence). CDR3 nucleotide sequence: TGCGGTGCCGTGTTAAGCTACAATGAGCAGTTCTTC. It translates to CGAVLSYNEQFF.

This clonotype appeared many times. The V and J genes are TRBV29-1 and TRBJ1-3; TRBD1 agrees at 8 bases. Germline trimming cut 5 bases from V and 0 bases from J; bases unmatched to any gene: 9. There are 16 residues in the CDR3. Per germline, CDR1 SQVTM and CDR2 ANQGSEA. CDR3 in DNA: TGCAGCGTTATGAGGACAGGGTCAAGCTCTGGAAACACCATATATTTT. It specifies CSVMRTGSSSGNTIYF.

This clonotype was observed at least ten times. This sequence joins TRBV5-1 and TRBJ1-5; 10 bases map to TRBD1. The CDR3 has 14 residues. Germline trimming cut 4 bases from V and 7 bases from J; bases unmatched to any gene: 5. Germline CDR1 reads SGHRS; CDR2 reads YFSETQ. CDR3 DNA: TGCGCCAGCAGCCCCGGGACAGGGGAACAGCCCCAGCATTTT. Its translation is CASSPGTGEQPQHF.

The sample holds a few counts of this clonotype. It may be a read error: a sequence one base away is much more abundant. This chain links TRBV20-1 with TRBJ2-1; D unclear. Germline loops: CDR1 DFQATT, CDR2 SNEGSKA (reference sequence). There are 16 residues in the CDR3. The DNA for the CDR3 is TGCTGTGCTAGTGCCCCTGTCGGTAGGTCCTACAATGAGCAGTTCTTC. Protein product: CCASAPVGRSYNEQFF.